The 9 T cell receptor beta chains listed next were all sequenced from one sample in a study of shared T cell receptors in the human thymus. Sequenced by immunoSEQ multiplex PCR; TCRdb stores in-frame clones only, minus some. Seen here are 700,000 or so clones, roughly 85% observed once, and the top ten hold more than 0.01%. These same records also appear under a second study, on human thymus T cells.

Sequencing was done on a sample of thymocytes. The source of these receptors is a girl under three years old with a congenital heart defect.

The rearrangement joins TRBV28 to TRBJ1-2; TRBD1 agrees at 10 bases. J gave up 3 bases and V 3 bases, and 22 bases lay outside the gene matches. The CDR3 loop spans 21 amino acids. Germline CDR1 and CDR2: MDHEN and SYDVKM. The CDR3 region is CASSFRAPLSGTGDIDYGYTF. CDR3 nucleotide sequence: TGTGCCAGCAGTTTTCGGGCCCCGCTTAGTGGGACAGGGGATATAGACTATGGCTACACCTTC.

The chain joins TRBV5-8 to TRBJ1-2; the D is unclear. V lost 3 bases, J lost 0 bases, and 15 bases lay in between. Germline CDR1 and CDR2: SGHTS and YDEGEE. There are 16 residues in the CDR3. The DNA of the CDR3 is TGTGCCAGCAGCTCTTATGTCCGGTTAGCTAACTATGGCTACACCTTC. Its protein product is CASSSYVRLANYGYTF.

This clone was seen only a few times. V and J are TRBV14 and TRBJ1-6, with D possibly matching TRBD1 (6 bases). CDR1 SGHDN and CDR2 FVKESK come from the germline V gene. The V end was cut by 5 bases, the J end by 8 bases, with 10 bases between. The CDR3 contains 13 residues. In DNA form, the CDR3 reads TGTGCCAGCAGCTTAGAGGGGGATTCACCCCTCCACTTT. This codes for CASSLEGDSPLHF. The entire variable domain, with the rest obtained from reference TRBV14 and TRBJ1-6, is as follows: EAGVTQFPSHSVIEKGQTVTLRCDPISGHDNLYWYRRVMGKEIKFLLHFVKESKQDESGMPNNRFLAERTGGTYSTLKVQPAELEDSGVYFCASSLEGDSPLHFGNGTRLTVT.

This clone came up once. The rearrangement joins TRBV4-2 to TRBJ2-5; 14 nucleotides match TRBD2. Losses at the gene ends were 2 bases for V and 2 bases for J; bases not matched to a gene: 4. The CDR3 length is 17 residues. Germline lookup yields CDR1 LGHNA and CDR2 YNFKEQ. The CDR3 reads CASSQTRTSGGQETQYF. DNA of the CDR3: TGTGCCAGCAGCCAAACTCGGACTAGCGGGGGGCAAGAGACCCAGTACTTC.

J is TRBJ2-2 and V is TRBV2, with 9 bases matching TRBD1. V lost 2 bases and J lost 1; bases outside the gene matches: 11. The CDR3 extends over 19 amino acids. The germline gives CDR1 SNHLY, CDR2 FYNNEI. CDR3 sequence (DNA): TGTGCCAGCAGTGAACCCCCGAACTTGGACAGGGGGAACACCGGGGAGCTGTTTTTT. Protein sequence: CASSEPPNLDRGNTGELFF.

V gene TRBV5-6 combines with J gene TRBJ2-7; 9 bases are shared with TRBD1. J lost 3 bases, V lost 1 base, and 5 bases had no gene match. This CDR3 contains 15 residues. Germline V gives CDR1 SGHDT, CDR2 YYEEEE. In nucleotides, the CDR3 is TGTGCCAGCAGCTTGAGGGGACAGGGAATCTACGAGCAGTACTTC. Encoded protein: CASSLRGQGIYEQYF.

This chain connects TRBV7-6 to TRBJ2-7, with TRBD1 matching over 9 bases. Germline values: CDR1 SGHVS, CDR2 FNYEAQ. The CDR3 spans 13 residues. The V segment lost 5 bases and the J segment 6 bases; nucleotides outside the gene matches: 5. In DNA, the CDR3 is TGTGCCAGCAGCCTTGGACAGGGGCTCGAGCAGTACTTC. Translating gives CASSLGQGLEQYF.

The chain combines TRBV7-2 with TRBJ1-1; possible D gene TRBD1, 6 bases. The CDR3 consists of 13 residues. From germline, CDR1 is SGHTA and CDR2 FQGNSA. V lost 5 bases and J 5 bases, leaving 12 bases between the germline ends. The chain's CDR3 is CASSPLTGTEAFF. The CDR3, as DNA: TGTGCCAGCAGCCCCCTAACAGGGACTGAAGCTTTCTTT.

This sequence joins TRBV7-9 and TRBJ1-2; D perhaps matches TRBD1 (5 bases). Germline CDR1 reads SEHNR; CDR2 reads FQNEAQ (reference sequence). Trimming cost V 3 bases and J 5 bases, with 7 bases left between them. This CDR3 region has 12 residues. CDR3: CASSFRAYGYTF. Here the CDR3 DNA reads TGTGCCAGCAGCTTCAGGGCGTATGGCTACACCTTC.